The rows below give T cell receptor beta chains drawn from one sample of a study of shared clonotypes between healthy human individuals. Produced via immunoSEQ multiplex PCR; TCRdb's table is partial and in-frame only. The table lists 2 million to 2.5 million clones, about 92% of them singletons, with about 0.37% in the top ten. Sequenced sample: naive CD4+ T cells from PBMCs. The receptor source for this set is a man aged 18 to 29 in good health. Some clones in this sample may be carry-over from other donors' samples. Both conserved end residues are part of each CDR3. The D gene is left open where the match is weak. Clone size is stated in some rows and not others, as once, few, many or a class when expanded.

D: TRBD1
J: TRBJ1-5
V: TRBV28
size: .
CDR3: CASGNEGTADSNQPQHF
DNA: TGTGCCAGCGGAAACGAGGGGACAGCGGACAGCAATCAGCCCCAGCATTTT

D: .
J: TRBJ1-1
V: TRBV4-3
size: .
CDR3: CASSPHTVGTEAFF
DNA: TGCGCCAGCAGCCCGCACACAGTGGGCACTGAAGCTTTCTTT

D: TRBD1
J: TRBJ2-2
V: TRBV2
size: .
CDR3: CASSFQTGPNTGELFF
DNA: TGTGCCAGCAGTTTCCAGACAGGGCCTAACACCGGGGAGCTGTTTTTT

D: TRBD1
J: TRBJ2-3
V: TRBV7-9
size: .
CDR3: CASTLRGQESTDTQYF
DNA: TGTGCCAGCACCCTGAGGGGGCAGGAGAGCACAGATACGCAGTATTTT

D: .
J: TRBJ1-3
V: TRBV5-4
size: .
CDR3: CASSSGGGAGNTIYF
DNA: TGTGCCAGCAGCTCCGGTGGGGGGGCTGGAAACACCATATATTTT

D: .
J: TRBJ2-1
V: TRBV19
size: .
CDR3: CASTGLAWNEQFF
DNA: TGTGCCAGTACTGGATTAGCGTGGAATGAGCAGTTCTTC

D: .
J: TRBJ2-3
V: TRBV7-2
size: .
CDR3: CASSSLIMQYF
DNA: TGTGCCAGCAGCTCCCTTATCATGCAGTATTTT

D: .
J: TRBJ2-1
V: TRBV7-2
size: .
CDR3: CASSSNGYGAYNEQFF
DNA: TGTGCCAGCAGCTCCAACGGGTACGGGGCTTACAATGAGCAGTTCTTC

D: .
J: TRBJ2-5
V: TRBV6-1
size: .
CDR3: CASSVDIGLGAQYF
DNA: TGTGCCAGCAGTGTCGACATTGGCCTTGGGGCCCAGTACTTC

D: .
J: TRBJ1-2
V: TRBV28
size: .
CDR3: CASSLNMDGYTF
DNA: TGTGCCAGCAGTTTGAATATGGATGGCTACACCTTC

D: .
J: TRBJ1-1
V: TRBV7-9
size: .
CDR3: CASSRGTNTEAFF
DNA: TGTGCCAGCAGCCGTGGGACCAACACTGAAGCTTTCTTT

D: .
J: TRBJ2-3
V: TRBV7-7
size: .
CDR3: CASSPGTPGSTDTQYF
DNA: TGTGCCAGCAGCCCGGGGACACCCGGGAGCACAGATACGCAGTATTTT

D: .
J: TRBJ1-5
V: TRBV19
size: .
CDR3: CASSIDGSNQPQHF
DNA: TGTGCCAGTAGTATAGATGGTAGCAATCAGCCCCAGCATTTT

D: TRBD1
J: TRBJ1-1
V: TRBV5-1
size: .
CDR3: CASSLRPGGSGDTEAFF
DNA: TGCGCCAGCAGCTTGCGTCCAGGGGGCTCCGGGGACACTGAAGCTTTCTTT

D: TRBD2
J: TRBJ2-5
V: TRBV28
size: .
CDR3: CASSLGGTRETQYF
DNA: TGTGCCAGCAGTTTGGGGGGGACGAGGGAGACCCAGTACTTC

D: TRBD2
J: TRBJ2-3
V: TRBV5-1
size: .
CDR3: CASSMGTSSTDTQYF
DNA: TGCGCCAGCAGCATGGGGACTAGTAGCACAGATACGCAGTATTTT

D: TRBD1
J: TRBJ1-1
V: TRBV27
size: .
CDR3: CASSDRDPLNTEAFF
DNA: TGTGCCAGCTCCGACAGGGATCCCCTGAACACTGAAGCTTTCTTT

D: .
J: TRBJ2-3
V: TRBV5-1
size: .
CDR3: CASSVLGTDTQYF
DNA: TGCGCCAGCAGCGTACTCGGCACAGATACGCAGTATTTT

D: .
J: TRBJ1-4
V: TRBV19
size: .
CDR3: CASSMWGTNEKLFF
DNA: TGTGCCAGTAGTATGTGGGGCACTAATGAAAAACTGTTTTTT

D: TRBD2
J: TRBJ2-7
V: TRBV2
size: .
CDR3: CASRPSGGAAYEQYF
DNA: TGTGCCAGCAGACCCTCCGGGGGGGCGGCCTACGAGCAGTACTTC

D: .
J: TRBJ1-1
V: TRBV6-5
size: few
CDR3: CASSMDPSGTEAFF
DNA: TGTGCCAGCAGCATGGACCCGTCGGGAACTGAAGCTTTCTTT

D: .
J: TRBJ1-4
V: TRBV28
size: .
CDR3: CASSPPSNEKLFF
DNA: TGTGCCAGCAGTCCCCCTAGTAATGAAAAACTGTTTTTT

D: TRBD1
J: TRBJ2-5
V: TRBV4-1
size: .
CDR3: CASSPSGTEETQYF
DNA: TGCGCCAGCAGCCCCTCCGGGACAGAAGAGACCCAGTACTTC

D: .
J: TRBJ2-1
V: TRBV7-3
size: .
CDR3: CASSGGLYNEQFF
DNA: TGTGCCAGCAGCGGGGGACTTTACAATGAGCAGTTCTTC

D: .
J: TRBJ1-5
V: TRBV28
size: .
CDR3: CASSLMAVGNQPQHF
DNA: TGTGCCAGCAGTTTGATGGCAGTAGGCAATCAGCCCCAGCATTTT

D: .
J: TRBJ2-5
V: TRBV7-9
size: .
CDR3: CATDLVIGETQYF
DNA: TGTGCCACCGACTTAGTTATAGGGGAGACCCAGTACTTC

D: .
J: TRBJ2-2
V: TRBV6-6
size: .
CDR3: CASSYYLTGELFF
DNA: TGTGCCAGCAGTTACTACCTTACCGGGGAGCTGTTTTTT

D: .
J: TRBJ1-1
V: TRBV6-1
size: few
CDR3: CASSGPGQLRAFF
DNA: TGTGCCAGCAGTGGACCAGGACAGCTCAGGGCTTTCTTT

D: .
J: TRBJ2-7
V: TRBV28
size: .
CDR3: CASSSPGRKAYEQYF
DNA: TGTGCCAGCAGTTCCCCTGGACGGAAAGCCTACGAGCAGTACTTC

D: .
J: TRBJ2-5
V: TRBV5-6
size: .
CDR3: CASSLVGSGWAQETQYF
DNA: TGTGCCAGCAGCTTGGTGGGCTCAGGGTGGGCCCAAGAGACCCAGTACTTC

D: .
J: TRBJ2-2
V: TRBV7-3
size: .
CDR3: CASSLSGKPNTGELFF
DNA: TGTGCCAGCAGCTTATCCGGTAAACCGAACACCGGGGAGCTGTTTTTT

D: .
J: TRBJ2-4
V: TRBV11-2
size: .
CDR3: CASSLDQGRMDKNIQYF
DNA: TGTGCCAGCAGCTTAGATCAAGGGCGGATGGACAAAAACATTCAGTACTTC

D: TRBD1
J: TRBJ1-2
V: TRBV5-1
size: .
CDR3: CASKEGTGLYGYTF
DNA: TGCGCCAGCAAGGAGGGGACAGGCCTCTATGGCTACACCTTC

D: TRBD2
J: TRBJ2-1
V: TRBV10-3
size: .
CDR3: CAISPSGSFDEQFF
DNA: TGTGCCATCAGTCCCAGCGGGAGTTTCGATGAGCAGTTCTTC

D: TRBD1
J: TRBJ1-1
V: TRBV19
size: .
CDR3: CASSIRQGFTEAFF
DNA: TGTGCCAGTAGTATAAGACAGGGATTCACTGAAGCTTTCTTT

D: TRBD1
J: TRBJ2-6
V: TRBV28
size: .
CDR3: CASSLRDRGRSGANVLTF
DNA: TGTGCCAGCAGTTTACGGGACAGGGGGCGGTCTGGGGCCAACGTCCTGACTTTC

D: TRBD1
J: TRBJ1-2
V: TRBV28
size: .
CDR3: CASSDTGGLYGYTF
DNA: TGTGCCAGCAGTGATACAGGGGGCCTCTATGGCTACACCTTC

D: .
J: TRBJ2-2
V: TRBV5-5
size: .
CDR3: CASSPWLAGAANTGELFF
DNA: TGTGCCAGCAGCCCCTGGCTGGCGGGGGCCGCGAACACCGGGGAGCTGTTTTTT

D: TRBD1
J: TRBJ1-3
V: TRBV28
size: .
CDR3: CASSGQDGLSGNTIYF
DNA: TGTGCCAGCAGTGGACAGGACGGCCTCTCTGGAAACACCATATATTTT

D: .
J: TRBJ1-4
V: TRBV6-1
size: .
CDR3: CASSPQLRGEKLFF
DNA: TGTGCCAGCAGTCCACAGTTAAGGGGTGAAAAACTGTTTTTT